This is a list of T cell receptor beta chains from one sample in a study of blood T cell repertoires in COVID-19. Assay used: immunoSEQ multiplex PCR; TCRdb lists only in-frame clones, some missing. The sample shows under 300,000 clones, around 86% of them seen only once. Sequencing was done on a sample of peripheral blood. Receptors were obtained from a man aged 18 to 35 with active or convalescent COVID-19. The CDR3 runs from the conserved cysteine through the conserved F or W. A D gene is named only where the DNA matches it firmly. Not all rows give a size; the values are once, few, many and, for expanded clones, a class.

j_call,clone_size,v_call,d_call,cdr3_nt,cdr3_aa
TRBJ2-3,-,TRBV15,-,TGTGCCACCAGCAGAGAGGACAGTTCTTACACAGATACGCAGTATTTT,CATSREDSSYTDTQYF
TRBJ2-5,-,TRBV7-9,-,TGTGCCAGCAGCCCCGACTTGCAAGAGACCCAGTACTTC,CASSPDLQETQYF
TRBJ2-1,-,TRBV28,TRBD2,TGTGCCAGCAGCCAATCAATGCTCCAACGGGGGGGCCTAGGCAATGAGCAGTTCTTC,CASSQSMLQRGGLGNEQFF
TRBJ2-2,few,TRBV5-1,-,TGCGCCAGCAGCCCCGACGGGGGGCGAGGCACCGGGGAGCTGTTTTTT,CASSPDGGRGTGELFF
TRBJ2-7,-,TRBV29-1,-,TGCAGCGTTCGGGGGTTGTTCTACGAGCAGTACTTC,CSVRGLFYEQYF
TRBJ1-3,-,TRBV3-1/TRBV3-2,-,TGTGCCAGCAGCCAACTCTTTTCGGGAAACACCATATATTTT,CASSQLFSGNTIYF
TRBJ1-1,-,TRBV28,-,TGTGCCAGCAGTCCAATCCTCAGGAACACTGAAGCTTTCTTT,CASSPILRNTEAFF
TRBJ1-6,-,TRBV11-3,-,TGTGCCAGCAGCCGTCAGTCTGATTCACCCCTCCACTTT,CASSRQSDSPLHF
TRBJ1-2,-,TRBV12-3/TRBV12-4,TRBD1,TGTGCCAGCAGCCGCGACAGGGTCGGGGGCTACACCTTC,CASSRDRVGGYTF
TRBJ2-2,-,TRBV5-1,-,TGCGCCAGCAGCCTTGCCTTAACAGGAGTGAACACCGGGGAGCTGTTTTTT,CASSLALTGVNTGELFF
TRBJ1-5,few,TRBV4-1,-,TGCGCCAGCAGCCAAATAGTGAAAAGCAATCAGCCCCAGCATTTT,CASSQIVKSNQPQHF
TRBJ1-1,once,TRBV6-1,-,TGTGCCAGCAGTGAACACTGGGCGAACACTGAAGCTTTCTTT,CASSEHWANTEAFF
TRBJ2-7,-,TRBV5-1,TRBD1,TGCGCCAGCAGCCTCGACGACAGGGTGGGAGAGCAGTACTTC,CASSLDDRVGEQYF
TRBJ2-3,-,TRBV6-1,TRBD1,TGTGCCAGCAGTGAAAACCTAGGGGGCGATACGCAGTATTTT,CASSENLGGDTQYF
TRBJ1-5,-,TRBV5-6,TRBD1,TGTGCCAGCAGCCCCCCACCGGGACAGACCGTCTGGGGCAATCAGCCCCAGCATTTT,CASSPPPGQTVWGNQPQHF
TRBJ2-3,-,TRBV7-2,TRBD2,TGTGCCAGCAGCGCAAGCGGGAGGGGCACAGATACGCAGTATTTT,CASSASGRGTDTQYF
TRBJ1-6,-,TRBV10-3,TRBD1,TGTGCCATCAGTGAGTCGACAGGGAGACCTAATTCACCCCTCCACTTT,CAISESTGRPNSPLHF
TRBJ2-7,-,TRBV28,TRBD2,TGTGCCAGCAGTTTCGGGGGGAGCGAGCAGTACTTC,CASSFGGSEQYF
TRBJ2-3,-,TRBV30,TRBD1,TGTGCCTGGAGTTCAGGACAGGGGATGGGGGGTACGCAGTATTTT,CAWSSGQGMGGTQYF
TRBJ1-5,-,TRBV6-4,-,TGTGCCAGCAGTGACTCGCATAGACTGAACAATCAGCCCCAGCATTTT,CASSDSHRLNNQPQHF
TRBJ1-1,-,TRBV5-1,TRBD1,TGCGCCAGCAATGGACAGGTGGACACTGAAGCTTTCTTT,CASNGQVDTEAFF
TRBJ2-2,few,TRBV19,-,TGTGCCAGCGCGAAGACAGAAACCACCGGGGAGCTGTTTTTT,CASAKTETTGELFF
TRBJ1-2,-,TRBV30,-,TGTGCCTGGAGCGACTTAGGAGGGTTTAACTATGGCTACACCTTC,CAWSDLGGFNYGYTF
TRBJ1-1,-,TRBV7-2,-,TGTGCCAGCAGCTTAGTTTCCGGGGTTAGGGCTGAAGCTTTCTTT,CASSLVSGVRAEAFF
TRBJ1-1,-,TRBV9,-,TGTGCCAGCAGCGTATTAGGGGGCACTGAAGCTTTCTTT,CASSVLGGTEAFF
TRBJ1-3,once,TRBV19,-,TGTGCCAGTAGTGCCTGGACAGTTGGGGACACCATATATTTT,CASSAWTVGDTIYF
TRBJ2-2,-,TRBV5-1,TRBD2,TGCGCCAGCAGCCCAGGACTAGCGTACACCGGGGAGCTGTTTTTT,CASSPGLAYTGELFF